This T cell receptor (beta chain) is drawn from a study of T cells in Graves' hyperthyroidism and ophthalmopathy. General observations from the study: For ophthalmopathy, model prediction preceded onset by a median about 6.4 months. Blood samples included most of the expanded thyroid clonotypes exceeding 0.001.

This clonotype turned up a few times. Its antigen is still unknown. The CDR3 has 15 residues. V lost 0 bases, J lost 4 bases, and 4 bases stayed unmatched. CDR1 is SQVTM, CDR2 ANQGSEA, per germline. Stability of Graves' hyperthyroidism was defined as absent ophthalmopathy progression within 18 months. Thyroid ultrasound, orbital computed tomography, clinical symptoms, and serum thyroxine and TRAb underpinned diagnoses. The TCR beta CDR3 regions underwent amplification using RNA transcripts as the source. The primer set for the first-round RT-PCR of the TCR CDR3 was HTBI. TCRdb re-analysed the multiplex PCR reads in MiXCR, keeping a single row per CDR3 protein. Of fewer than 800,000 distinct CDR3 sequences in the sample, less than 20% were seen once.

Sequenced input: blood. This sequence joins TRBV29-1 and TRBJ1-2; TRBD1 matches at 11 bases. The source of this sequence is a young man with Graves' hyperthyroidism. CDR3 residues: CSVEDRDRGAYGYTF. The CDR3 DNA reads TGCAGCGTTGAAGATCGGGACAGGGGGGCCTATGGCTACACCTTC.